One and the same sample provided the 21 T cell receptor beta chains below, sequenced in a study of CXCR4 blockade with PD-1 therapy in pancreatic cancer. Here immunoSEQ multiplex PCR was the method, and the copy in TCRdb shows in-frame clones only, minus some. The sample shows around 1,700 clones, around 36% of them seen only once. The specimen sequenced was tumor tissue. Every receptor here comes from a human donor with pancreatic ductal adenocarcinoma.

This clone has more than one count but fewer than ten. V and J are TRBV6-8 and TRBJ1-3; the match to TRBD1 covers 8 bases. This CDR3 is 16 amino acids long. CDR1 and CDR2 (germline): MNHGY, SAAAGT. V lost 8 bases, J lost 4 bases, and 13 bases stayed unmatched. The CDR3 loop is CASGSDDRGRGNTIYF. The CDR3 DNA follows: TGTGCCAGCGGATCCGACGACAGGGGACGGGGAAACACCATATATTTT.

The chain is built from TRBV19 and TRBJ2-7; either TRBD1 or TRBD2 may fit D (5 bases each). The CDR3 runs to 15 residues. Germline CDR1 and CDR2: LNHDA and SQIVND (reference sequence). V shed 4 bases and J shed 3 bases, with 16 bases lying between them. CDR3 nucleotide sequence: TGTGCCAGTAGTAGTATGGGGGACCCGATCTACGAGCAGTACTTC. It codes for CASSSMGDPIYEQYF.

This chain's CDR3 is CASRGLGYYEQYF. CDR3 DNA: TGTGCCAGCAGGGGACTGGGCTACTACGAGCAGTACTTC. This sequence joins TRBV6-8 and TRBJ2-7, with D maybe TRBD2 (6 bases). With 6 bases removed from V and 3 bases from J, the gap between germline ends came to 12 bases. The CDR3 spans 13 residues. Germline CDR1 and CDR2: MNHGY and SAAAGT.

This sequence joins TRBV18 and TRBJ2-7; D tentatively fits TRBD1 or TRBD2 (5 bases each). Germline V gene data show CDR1 as KGHSH and CDR2 as LQKENI. The CDR3 totals 15 residues. Trimming stripped 1 base from V and 0 bases from J, with 10 bases between. CDR3 nucleotide sequence: TGTGCCAGCTCACCACAGGGACCTCCCTCCTACGAGCAGTACTTC. Protein: CASSPQGPPSYEQYF.

This chain uses TRBV1 with TRBJ1-4. TRBV1 is flagged as a pseudogene. This CDR3 has 15 amino acids. CDR3: CASSRFSGAGEKLFF. CDR3 DNA: TGCGCCAGCAGCCGGTTCTCCGGGGCTGGGGAAAAACTGTTTTTT.

The table lists this clone with a few counts. The chain recombines TRBV7-5 with TRBJ2-3; TRBD2 is the table's D call, not checked against the DNA. TRBV7-5 is a pseudogene locus. The CDR3 loop spans 17 amino acids. The CDR3 here is CASSFTSGGPSTDTQYF. The CDR3 bases are TGTGCCAGCAGCTTCACTAGCGGGGGGCCTTCCACAGATACGCAGTATTTT.

V and J are TRBV30 and TRBJ2-1, with TRBD2 as a possible D gene (5 bases). Trimming stripped 4 bases from V and 9 bases from J, with 19 bases between. Germline CDR1 is GTSNPN and CDR2 is SVGIG (reference sequence). The CDR3 runs to 14 residues. The CDR3 DNA sequence: TGTGCCTGGATAAGAGGGAGACTCGGAGGTGAGCAGTTCTTC. Protein product: CAWIRGRLGGEQFF.

This clone was observed a few times. The chain combines TRBV6-7 with TRBJ2-5, with TRBD1 identical over 7 bases. TRBV6-7 is filed as an ORF, its function uncertain. V lost 6 bases to trimming and J lost 13 bases; unmatched junction nucleotides: 17. The CDR3 extends over 14 amino acids. The CDR3: CASSSTGVLGYLYF. In nucleotides, the CDR3 is TGTGCCAGCAGCTCAACAGGGGTTTTGGGTTATTTGTACTTC.

The gene calls are TRBV10-2 and TRBJ2-1; TRBD2 is a possible D gene (6 bases). The germline CDR1 and CDR2 sequences are WSHSY and SAAADI. The CDR3 sequence is 13 residues long. V was trimmed by 0 bases and J by 8 bases, leaving 8 bases between them. CDR3 sequence (DNA): TGCGCCAGCAGTGAGTCCCGGAGGGATGAGCAGTTCTTC. It encodes CASSESRRDEQFF.

This clone is medium-sized by share. The V call is TRBV7-5, the J call TRBJ1-2. TRBV7-5 is assigned pseudogene status. The CDR3 contains 14 residues. The CDR3 spells CASSLQLIIRGYTF. CDR3 nucleotides: TGTGCCAGCAGCTTGCAACTGATTATCCGAGGCTACACCTTC.

This clone occurred a few times. The rearrangement uses TRBV15 and TRBJ2-5; TRBD2 matches at 11 bases. The CDR3 spans 14 residues. The V gene end was trimmed by 8 bases and the J gene end by 3 bases; junction bases not matched to a gene: 5. In germline, CDR1 is LNHNV, CDR2 YYDKDF (reference sequence). The CDR3 sequence: CATALGLAEETQYF. As DNA, the CDR3 is TGTGCCACCGCTTTGGGACTAGCGGAAGAGACCCAGTACTTC.

This clone was seen only a few times. J is TRBJ2-5 and V is TRBV11-3, with TRBD2 identical over 9 bases. The CDR3 spans 15 residues. Germline V gives CDR1 SGHNT, CDR2 YENEEA. The ends lost 4 bases at V and 4 bases at J; junction bases unmatched: 7. CDR3 residues: CASSSKTSGLETQYF. Here the CDR3 DNA reads TGTGCCAGCAGCTCAAAGACTAGCGGTTTAGAGACCCAGTACTTC.

V and J are TRBV18 and TRBJ2-5; D is ambiguous. Deletions cut 0 bases from V and 0 bases from J, with 5 bases between. This CDR3 is built from 14 residues. Looked up from germline, CDR1 is KGHSH and CDR2 is LQKENI. DNA of the CDR3: TGTGCCAGCTCACCACCTAGTTACCAAGAGACCCAGTACTTC. As protein: CASSPPSYQETQYF.

This rearrangement joins TRBV11-3 to TRBJ2-4, with a weak D call TRBD2 (6 bases). The V gene lost 3 bases and the J gene lost 0 bases, with 6 bases spanning the gap. The CDR3 contains 14 residues. Germline-derived CDR1 and CDR2 are SGHNT and YENEEA. DNA of the CDR3: TGTGCCAGCAGCTTCGGGGGAGCCAAAAACATTCAGTACTTC. It encodes CASSFGGAKNIQYF.

The rearrangement uses TRBV6-1 and TRBJ2-3; TRBD2 matches 9 bases. After removal of 1 base from V and 4 bases from J, the junction contained 3 bases not matched to a gene. The CDR3 spans 15 residues. The germline CDR1 and CDR2 sequences are MNHNS and SASEGT. In DNA, the CDR3 is TGTGCCAGCAGTGAAGGCGGGGGGGCCCCAGATACGCAGTATTTT. Translation: CASSEGGGAPDTQYF.

V and J are TRBV28 and TRBJ1-2, with D tentatively TRBD1 (5 bases). The V gene's germline CDR1 is MDHEN and CDR2 SYDVKM. The CDR3 is made up of 13 amino acids. Trimming shortened V by 6 bases and J by 4 bases, and 12 bases separated the two germline ends. The CDR3 region is CASRVGALYGYTF. The CDR3 DNA reads as TGTGCCAGCAGGGTTGGGGCTCTCTATGGCTACACCTTC.

The V call is TRBV29-1, the J call TRBJ1-4; 7 bases align to TRBD1. CDR3 length: 15 amino acids. The V and J ends lost 4 bases and 4 bases, in that order; junction bases with no gene match: 9. Germline V lookup: CDR1 SQVTM, CDR2 ANQGSEA. The CDR3 spells CSVGEGASLNEKLFF. DNA of the CDR3: TGCAGCGTTGGGGAGGGGGCCAGTCTTAATGAAAAACTGTTTTTT.

V gene TRBV6-7 combines with J gene TRBJ2-5; D is undetermined. TRBV6-7 has ORF status, its function being uncertain. The germline V and J ends were trimmed by 6 bases and 5 bases, with 7 bases remaining between them. This CDR3 has 11 amino acids. The CDR3 coding sequence is TGTGCCAGCAGCTCCGTGGAGACCCAGTACTTC. Its translation is CASSSVETQYF.

This rearrangement joins TRBV6-8 to TRBJ1-1, with a tentative D call TRBD1 (5 bases). Trimming shortened V by 9 bases and J by 11 bases, and 19 bases separated the two germline ends. The CDR3 covers 12 residues. Germline V gene data show CDR1 as MNHGY and CDR2 as SAAAGT. In nucleotides, the CDR3 is TGTGCCAGTCGGGGGACGGCATCCTATGCTTTCTTT. This codes for CASRGTASYAFF.

This clone was detected only a few times. The chain couples TRBV6-8 to TRBJ1-2; 9 bases agree with TRBD1. Germline V gene lookup returns CDR1 MNHGY and CDR2 SAAAGT. The CDR3 loop spans 13 amino acids. V gave up 4 bases and J gave up 6 bases; unmatched junction bases: 3. CDR3 nucleotides: TGTGCCAGCAGTTCCGGGACAGGGAATGGCTACACCTTC. It translates to CASSSGTGNGYTF.

V usage is TRBV28 and J usage is TRBJ2-7; no reliable D call. The length of the CDR3 is 12 residues. Germline assignment: CDR1 MDHEN and CDR2 SYDVKM. Trimming removed 5 bases from V and 0 bases from J, with 5 bases in between. DNA of the CDR3: TGTGCCAGCAGTCCCCCCTCCTACGAGCAGTACTTC. This codes for CASSPPSYEQYF.